This T cell receptor (beta chain) was sequenced for a study of T cell responses to AZD1222 COVID-19 vaccine. Second-dose schedules of about 4 or about 12 weeks were combined. Measured with immunoSEQ multiplex PCR; TCRdb has only the in-frame clones, and not every one. Of around 64,000 clones in the sample, 83% were seen once. Germline V gene data show CDR1 as LGHDT and CDR2 as YNNKEL (reference sequence). This CDR3 contains 15 residues. V was clipped by 3 bases and J by 2 bases, with 11 bases between them. This sequence was found in an adult who received the AZD1222 COVID-19 vaccine. The sample in question was peripheral blood, obtained 28 days after the second AZD1222 dose. The chain employs TRBV3-1 (or the pseudogene TRBV3-2) and TRBJ1-5; tentatively, D is TRBD1 (5 bases). CDR3 sequence reads: CASSQGLLGNQPQHF. The DNA of the CDR3 is TGTGCCAGCAGCCAGGGACTTTTGGGCAATCAGCCCCAGCATTTT.